The 28 T cell receptor beta chains below were found in one sample sequenced in a study of blood T cell repertoires in COVID-19. Method: immunoSEQ multiplex PCR; TCRdb's copy keeps in-frame clones and lacks some. The data show about 180,000 clones, more than 70% seen once. The sample consisted of peripheral blood. The receptor source for this set is a woman aged 25 to 39 with acute or convalescent COVID-19.

The chain uses TRBV30 and TRBJ1-1, with D possibly TRBD1 on 5 matching bases. Germline loops: CDR1 GTSNPN, CDR2 SVGIG (reference sequence). The CDR3 is 13 residues long. V lost 0 bases and J lost 9, with 14 bases in between. CDR3 protein: CAWSVGGRGQAFF. In nucleotides, the CDR3 is TGTGCCTGGAGTGTGGGGGGTAGGGGCCAAGCTTTCTTT. Filled out from reference TRBV30 and TRBJ1-1, the complete variable domain reads SQTIHQWPATLVQPVGSPLSLECTVEGTSNPNLYWYRQAAGRGLQLLFYSVGIGQISSEVPQNLSASRPQDRQFILSSKKLLLSDSGFYLCAWSVGGRGQAFFGQGTRLTVV.

The gene calls are TRBV2 and TRBJ1-4; 10 bases align to TRBD1. The CDR3 contains 16 residues. CDR1 and CDR2 (germline): SNHLY, FYNNEI. The J segment lost 0 bases and the V segment lost 7 bases, leaving 5 bases of the junction unmatched. The CDR3 reads CASTRTGGATNEKLFF. Here the CDR3 DNA reads TGTGCCAGCACCCGGACAGGGGGAGCAACTAATGAAAAACTGTTTTTT.

The count of this clone is one. Other nucleotide sequences in the sample specify the same CDR3. The rearrangement links TRBV12-3 or TRBV12-4 to TRBJ2-5; D gene ambiguous. Trimming took 2 bases from V and 2 from J, leaving 3 bases between them. The CDR3 loop spans 12 amino acids. In DNA form, the CDR3 reads TGTGCCAGCAGTTTACTGCAAGAGACCCAGTACTTC. Translated: CASSLLQETQYF.

This chain uses TRBV5-4 with TRBJ1-1, with unresolved D. Germline CDR1 reads SGHNT; CDR2 reads YYREEE (reference sequence). This CDR3 has 12 residues. V was cut by 0 bases and J by 8 bases, with 8 bases left in between. CDR3 sequence: CASSLELAEAFF. The CDR3, as DNA: TGTGCCAGCAGCTTGGAACTAGCCGAAGCTTTCTTT. The full variable domain, rest sourced from reference TRBV5-4 and TRBJ1-1, is ETGVTQSPTHLIKTRGQQVTLRCSSQSGHNTVSWYQQALGQGPQFIFQYYREEENGRGNFPPRFSGLQFPNYSSELNVNALELDDSALYLCASSLELAEAFFGQGTRLTVV.

The chain recombines TRBV12-3 or TRBV12-4 with TRBJ2-3; possibly TRBD2 for D (6 bases). CDR3 size: 10 residues. Trimming removed 8 bases at V and 10 bases at J, with 10 bases between. The CDR3 loop reads CASGTYPQYF. CDR3 nucleotides: TGTGCCAGCGGGACTTATCCGCAGTATTTT.

This clone was counted a single time. The chain employs TRBV6-5 and TRBJ2-2; D unclear. Germline V gene sequence: CDR1 MNHEY, CDR2 SVGAGI. The CDR3 runs 12 residues. Trimming stripped 7 bases from V and 6 bases from J, with 9 bases between. CDR3 nucleotide sequence: TGTGCCAGCACTGGCCGGGCCGGGGAGCTGTTTTTT. It specifies CASTGRAGELFF.

This rearrangement joins TRBV5-1 to TRBJ2-2, with TRBD2 as a possible D gene (5 bases). CDR3 size: 14 residues. Germline V gene sequence: CDR1 SGHRS, CDR2 YFSETQ. Between the trimmed V and J ends, which lost 4 bases and 9 bases, there was a span of 16 bases. The CDR3 here is CASSLDSPGWELFF. DNA for the CDR3: TGCGCCAGCAGCCTGGACTCCCCGGGATGGGAGCTGTTTTTT.

This clone showed up just a few times. The same CDR3 is also encoded by other DNA sequences in this sample. This chain uses TRBV2 with TRBJ1-1; no reliable D call. The germline V gene has CDR1 SNHLY and CDR2 FYNNEI. The CDR3 sequence is 13 residues long. The ends were cut back, 6 bases at V and 1 base at J, with 9 bases in the middle. The CDR3 protein is CASRPQSNTEAFF. DNA for the CDR3: TGTGCCAGCAGGCCTCAGTCGAACACTGAAGCTTTCTTT.

The chain recombines TRBV5-1 with TRBJ2-2; D gene uncertain. The CDR3 totals 13 residues. Trimming left V 4 bases short and J 4 bases short, with 8 bases between. Germline V CDR1 and CDR2: SGHRS, YFSETQ. The CDR3 here is CASSPVPTGELFF. Written as DNA, the CDR3 is TGCGCCAGCAGCCCGGTCCCCACCGGGGAGCTGTTTTTT.

This sequence joins TRBV2 and TRBJ2-7; possibly TRBD1 for D (6 bases). Germline V gene sequence: CDR1 SNHLY, CDR2 FYNNEI. The ends were cut back, 8 bases at V and 4 bases at J, with 12 bases in the middle. The CDR3 length is 12 residues. The CDR3 sequence is CASGQGIYEQYF. In DNA form, the CDR3 reads TGTGCCAGCGGGCAGGGGATTTACGAGCAGTACTTC.

The CDR3 is CASSKGCRAYF. The CDR3, as DNA: TGTGCCAGCAGCAAAGGGTGCAGGGCGTACTTC. The chain links TRBV21-1 to TRBJ2-4; the table names TRBD1, a call not compared with the DNA. TRBV21-1 is designated a pseudogene. There are 11 residues in the CDR3.

The V call is TRBV6-5, the J call TRBJ1-6; D not resolved. Germline V gene lookup returns CDR1 MNHEY and CDR2 SVGAGI. CDR3 length: 13 amino acids. V was clipped by 1 base and J by 8 bases, with 6 bases between them. The CDR3 DNA follows: TGTGCCAGCAGTTACTTGTTCGATTCACCCCTCCACTTT. Encoded protein: CASSYLFDSPLHF.

About this clone itself: The DNA is left out, because the CDR3 cannot be placed on it with certainty; the CDR3 is given as TCRdb lists it. The chain employs TRBV29-1 and TRBJ1-2. Germline CDR1 is SQVTM and CDR2 is ANQGSEA. Counting both end residues, the CDR3 totals 8 amino acids. The CDR3 spells CSVGRGTF.

CDR3 sequence: CASSGGRRTNQPQHF. Here the CDR3 DNA reads TGTGCCAGCAGTGGTGGCCGGAGGACCAATCAGCCCCAGCATTTT. The chain is built from TRBV2 and TRBJ1-5; D ambiguous. Trimming pared 4 bases from V and 3 bases from J, leaving 13 bases between. This CDR3 comprises 15 residues. Per the germline V gene, CDR1 is SNHLY and CDR2 is FYNNEI.

The rearrangement uses TRBV5-6 and TRBJ2-1, with 7 positions matching TRBD2. The ends lost 6 bases at V and 0 bases at J; junction bases unmatched: 3. The germline CDR1 and CDR2 sequences are SGHDT and YYEEEE. The CDR3 consists of 14 residues. In DNA, the CDR3 is TGTGCCAGCAACGGGGGGAGCTCCTACAATGAGCAGTTCTTC. Residues: CASNGGSSYNEQFF.

The V call is TRBV24-1, the J call TRBJ2-5; TRBD2 matches 7 bases. The CDR3 runs 12 residues. Germline CDR1 and CDR2: KGHDR and SFDVKD. With 5 bases clipped from V and 5 bases from J, the junction kept 1 base outside the gene matches. The CDR3 coding sequence is TGTGCCACCAGTGTGGGGGGGGAGACCCAGTACTTC. This encodes CATSVGGETQYF.

This chain joins TRBV5-1 and TRBJ1-2; no reliable D call. Germline values: CDR1 SGHRS, CDR2 YFSETQ. Trimming removed 3 bases from V and 1 base from J, with 16 bases in between. The CDR3 spans 16 residues. CDR3 DNA: TGCGCCAGCAGCTGGGGTTGGACCGAGGGTAACTATGGCTACACCTTC. Translation gives CASSWGWTEGNYGYTF.

This clone was counted between two and nine times. The rearrangement uses TRBV30 and TRBJ1-5, with D hard to call. CDR1 GTSNPN and CDR2 SVGIG come from the germline V gene (reference sequence). Trimming cost V 3 bases and J 7 bases, with 13 bases left between them. The length of the CDR3 is 13 residues. The CDR3 DNA sequence: TGTGCCTGGAGCGCACACCCGGGGCAGCCCCAGCATTTT. Amino acid sequence: CAWSAHPGQPQHF. Complete variable domain (other parts from reference TRBV30 and TRBJ1-5): SQTIHQWPATLVQPVGSPLSLECTVEGTSNPNLYWYRQAAGRGLQLLFYSVGIGQISSEVPQNLSASRPQDRQFILSSKKLLLSDSGFYLCAWSAHPGQPQHFGDGTRLSIL.

The V and J genes are TRBV29-1 and TRBJ2-7; 7 nucleotides align to TRBD1. The CDR3 is 12 amino acids. Germline CDR1 SQVTM, CDR2 ANQGSEA. Losses at the gene ends were 7 bases for V and 2 bases for J; bases not matched to a gene: 5. CDR3 nucleotides: TGCAGCGCTGGACAGGCCACCTACGAGCAGTACTTC. This sequence encodes CSAGQATYEQYF.

The J gene is TRBJ2-5, the V gene TRBV10-3; TRBD2 matches 9 bases. J lost 4 bases, V lost 10 bases, and 7 bases had no gene match. This CDR3 has 13 amino acids. Germline V CDR1 and CDR2: ENHRY, SYGVKD. The CDR3 loop reads CATLAGELETQYF. CDR3 sequence (DNA): TGTGCCACGTTAGCGGGAGAATTAGAGACCCAGTACTTC.

The chain recombines TRBV7-9 with TRBJ1-1; 9 bases align to TRBD1. The CDR3 extends over 13 amino acids. After removal of 10 bases from V and 10 bases from J, the junction contained 13 bases not matched to a gene. From germline, CDR1 is SEHNR and CDR2 FQNEAQ (reference sequence). CDR3 amino acids: CAISTGGDLRAFF. CDR3 DNA: TGTGCCATTTCGACAGGGGGGGATCTAAGAGCTTTCTTT.

The chain has TRBV4-2 and TRBJ2-7, with TRBD2 matching 14 bases. Unmatched junction bases numbered 10, after V lost 5 bases and J lost 4 bases. Germline V gene sequence: CDR1 LGHNA, CDR2 YNFKEQ. The CDR3 spans 17 residues. CDR3 sequence (DNA): TGTGCCAGCAGCAAAAGTCGACTAGCGGGAGGGCCTTACGAGCAGTACTTC. This sequence encodes CASSKSRLAGGPYEQYF.

The chain recombines TRBV7-9 with TRBJ1-1, with TRBD1 identical over 10 bases. Germline CDR1 SEHNR, CDR2 FQNEAQ (reference sequence). This CDR3 contains 14 residues. V was clipped by 3 bases and J by 3 bases; unmatched bases: 1. DNA for the CDR3: TGTGCCAGCAGCTTGGGACAGGGGTACACTGAAGCTTTCTTT. Its protein product is CASSLGQGYTEAFF.

The genes are TRBV18 and TRBJ2-7, with unresolved D. Per germline, CDR1 KGHSH and CDR2 LQKENI. The CDR3 spans 16 residues. V was cut by 7 bases and J by 0 bases, with 19 bases left in between. The CDR3 coding sequence is TGTGCCAGCTTTTCTGGGCCGACGAGTCTCTCCTACGAGCAGTACTTC. As protein: CASFSGPTSLSYEQYF.

This clone has only a few counts. The chain carries TRBV4-2 and TRBJ1-1, with D possibly matching TRBD1 (5 bases). CDR1 and CDR2 from the germline V gene are LGHNA and YNFKEQ. V lost 0 bases to trimming and J lost 4 bases, with 9 bases between them. There are 14 residues in the CDR3. The CDR3 nucleotides are TGTGCCAGCAGCCAAGATCTAGGGGCCACTGAAGCTTTCTTT. Translated: CASSQDLGATEAFF.

V usage is TRBV14 and J usage is TRBJ2-7; TRBD2 agrees at 11 bases. Trimming took 6 bases from V and 6 from J; bases not matched to a gene: 4. Germline-derived CDR1 and CDR2 are SGHDN and FVKESK. The CDR3 covers 13 residues. CDR3 in DNA: TGTGCCAGCAGGCTAGCGGGAGGTCTCGAGCAGTACTTC. It specifies CASRLAGGLEQYF.

V and J are TRBV18 and TRBJ2-5; 10 bases agree with TRBD1. The CDR3 sequence is 16 residues long. The V and J ends lost 2 bases and 6 bases, in that order; junction bases with no gene match: 9. Germline CDR1 KGHSH, CDR2 LQKENI. The CDR3 protein is CASSPRGQGGGKTQYF. The CDR3 region has the DNA TGTGCCAGCTCACCAAGAGGACAGGGGGGTGGAAAGACCCAGTACTTC.

Points on this clone: The sample holds other DNA sequences that translate to the same CDR3. The J gene is TRBJ1-1, the V gene TRBV30; D gene uncertain. Trimming removed 0 bases from V and 11 bases from J, with 10 bases in between. The CDR3 has 11 amino acids. The V gene's germline CDR1 is GTSNPN and CDR2 SVGIG (reference sequence). The chain's CDR3 is CAWSVLPSAFF. CDR3 in DNA: TGTGCCTGGAGTGTACTCCCGTCCGCTTTCTTT.